The 23 T cell receptor beta chains below come from one sample, sequenced in a study of shared T cell receptors in the human thymus. TCRdb keeps only in-frame clones here, not all; method: immunoSEQ multiplex PCR. The sample lists hundreds of thousands of clones, roughly 86% occurring once. The same data also went into a second study, on human thymus T cells.

Sequencing input: thymocytes. The receptors derive from a boy under two years old with a congenital heart defect.

The chain has TRBV30 and TRBJ2-3, with a weak D call TRBD2 (5 bases). V shed 0 bases and J shed 2 bases, with 12 bases lying between them. The germline V gene has CDR1 GTSNPN and CDR2 SVGIG (reference sequence). The CDR3 extends over 15 amino acids. CDR3 loop: CAWSVTAGLTDTQYF. The CDR3 DNA follows: TGTGCCTGGAGTGTAACGGCAGGACTCACAGATACGCAGTATTTT.

The chain combines TRBV6-5 with TRBJ2-7; TRBD1 might be the D (5 bases). CDR3 length: 14 residues. Germline CDR1 and CDR2: MNHEY and SVGAGI. Trimming pared 6 bases from V and 2 bases from J, leaving 14 bases between. CDR3 sequence: CASRHQGFAYEQYF. CDR3 in DNA: TGTGCCAGCAGACACCAGGGTTTCGCCTACGAGCAGTACTTC.

This rearrangement joins TRBV14 to TRBJ2-7, with 7 positions matching TRBD1. CDR3 length: 16 amino acids. Germline V CDR1 and CDR2: SGHDN, FVKESK. V trimming: 5 bases; J trimming: 2 bases; junction bases outside the gene matches: 12. In DNA, the CDR3 is TGTGCCAGCAGCTTACCTGACAGGGTCTCTCCCTACGAGCAGTACTTC. Amino acid sequence: CASSLPDRVSPYEQYF.

Here the CDR3 DNA reads TGTGCCAGCAGGGACCAGGGAATCGTCTATAATTCACCCCTCCACTTT. Translated, it gives CASRDQGIVYNSPLHF. This rearrangement joins TRBV28 to TRBJ1-6; D possibly corresponds to TRBD1 (5 bases). Germline CDR1 reads MDHEN; CDR2 reads SYDVKM. The CDR3 is 16 amino acids. V was pared by 6 bases and J by 3 bases, with 15 bases between.

This sequence joins TRBV5-3 and TRBJ2-1, with a possible D match to TRBD2 (6 bases). TRBV5-3 belongs to the ORF category, with a function that is uncertain. The CDR3 totals 18 residues. V gave up 3 bases and J gave up 9 bases, with 28 bases separating them. The CDR3 nucleotides are TGTGCCAGAAGCTCAGCCTACCTACTAGCCCGAGGGTTGGGTGAGCAGTTCTTC. Translation gives CARSSAYLLARGLGEQFF.

This clone has only one observation. The gene calls are TRBV9 and TRBJ2-5; D is ambiguous. The CDR3 loop spans 16 amino acids. Germline V gene lookup returns CDR1 SGDLS and CDR2 YYNGEE. Deletions cut 0 bases from V and 4 bases from J, with 16 bases between. The chain's CDR3 is CASSVDPLRERETQYF. The CDR3 DNA sequence: TGTGCCAGCAGCGTAGACCCCCTACGAGAGAGAGAGACCCAGTACTTC.

The chain uses TRBV5-1 and TRBJ1-1; D is undetermined. CDR3 length: 14 residues. From germline, CDR1 is SGHRS and CDR2 YFSETQ. V gave up 0 bases and J gave up 0 bases, with 6 bases separating them. The CDR3 DNA is TGCGCCAGCAGCTTGGCACATATGAACACTGAAGCTTTCTTT. Encoded protein: CASSLAHMNTEAFF.

The V gene is TRBV19, the J gene TRBJ1-5; no reliable D call. The CDR3 covers 14 residues. Germline CDR1 LNHDA, CDR2 SQIVND (reference sequence). V lost 5 bases to trimming and J lost 1 base, with 9 bases between them. The CDR3 coding sequence is TGTGCCAGTAGTCGAGGGCCGAGCAATCAGCCCCAGCATTTT. Translating it yields CASSRGPSNQPQHF.

This chain joins TRBV10-1 and TRBJ1-1; TRBD1 matches 8 bases. The germline V gene encodes CDR1 WNHNN and CDR2 SYGVQD (reference sequence). Trimming took 6 bases from V and 1 from J; bases not matched to a gene: 4. CDR3 length: 14 amino acids. In DNA form, the CDR3 reads TGCGCCAGCAGCCTCGGACAGGGGAACACTGAAGCTTTCTTT. This sequence encodes CASSLGQGNTEAFF.

The J gene is TRBJ2-3, the V gene TRBV4-3, with D perhaps TRBD1 (6 bases). Germline-derived CDR1 and CDR2 are LGHNA and YSLEER. The CDR3 runs to 17 residues. V was trimmed by 4 bases and J by 2 bases, leaving 19 bases between them. DNA for the CDR3: TGCGCCAGCAGCCGACAGACAGGACTCCTTTACACAGATACGCAGTATTTT. Its protein is CASSRQTGLLYTDTQYF.

The CDR3 DNA reads TGTGCCAGCAGTTTAGGGTACACTGGGGAAAGGACACAGAACACTGAAGCTTTCTTT. The encoded protein is CASSLGYTGERTQNTEAFF. The V gene is TRBV28, the J gene TRBJ1-1; D possibly corresponds to TRBD1 (5 bases). V lost 2 bases and J lost 1, with 23 bases in between. The CDR3 contains 19 residues. CDR1 and CDR2 from the germline V gene are MDHEN and SYDVKM.

On this clone: Different DNA sequences within this sample yield the same CDR3. The J gene is TRBJ2-7, the V gene TRBV28; D is uncertain. Germline-derived CDR1 and CDR2 are MDHEN and SYDVKM. This CDR3 is built from 11 residues. Trimming shortened V by 4 bases and J by 4 bases, and 5 bases separated the two germline ends. The CDR3 sequence is CASSSPYEQYF. The DNA of the CDR3 is TGTGCCAGCAGTTCCCCTTACGAGCAGTACTTC.

This clone was picked up a small number of times. The rearrangement uses TRBV13 and TRBJ1-2; no definite D call. The CDR3 covers 12 residues. Germline V gene lookup returns CDR1 PRHDT and CDR2 FYEKMQ (reference sequence). Deletions cut 7 bases from V and 6 bases from J, with 12 bases between. The CDR3 DNA follows: TGTGCCAGCACGTTGCGGGAGAATGGCTACACCTTC. Translating it yields CASTLRENGYTF.

This clone was detected only once. This chain uses TRBV4-3 with TRBJ2-2; perhaps TRBD1 as D (6 bases). Germline-derived CDR1 and CDR2 are LGHNA and YSLEER. The CDR3 covers 19 residues. Trimming removed 0 bases at V and 0 bases at J, with 17 bases between. The CDR3 protein is CASSQDCRLGAANTGELFF. The CDR3 DNA is TGCGCCAGCAGCCAAGATTGTAGATTGGGGGCCGCGAACACCGGGGAGCTGTTTTTT.

The chain uses TRBV28 and TRBJ2-7; D not resolved. There are 14 residues in the CDR3. From germline, CDR1 is MDHEN and CDR2 SYDVKM. The germline V and J ends were trimmed by 5 bases and 5 bases, with 16 bases remaining between them. The CDR3, as DNA: TGTGCCAGCAGTAGTCGGGTCCCCAATGACGAGCAGTACTTC. Its protein is CASSSRVPNDEQYF.

This chain links TRBV28 with TRBJ2-1; tentatively, D is TRBD1 (5 bases). The CDR3 loop spans 12 amino acids. V lost 6 bases to trimming and J lost 8 bases, with 11 bases between them. Per the germline V gene, CDR1 is MDHEN and CDR2 is SYDVKM. The CDR3 is CASSSWGYEQFF. The CDR3 DNA follows: TGTGCCAGCAGCTCCTGGGGCTATGAGCAGTTCTTC.

CDR3 sequence reads: CAIGWGGLNYNEQFF. In nucleotides, the CDR3 is TGTGCCATTGGGTGGGGGGGGCTGAACTACAATGAGCAGTTCTTC. This chain links TRBV10-3 with TRBJ2-1; TRBD2 might be the D (7 bases). V shed 9 bases and J shed 3 bases, with 18 bases lying between them. The length of the CDR3 is 15 residues. The germline V gene encodes CDR1 ENHRY and CDR2 SYGVKD.

V is TRBV6-5 and J is TRBJ2-2; 7 bases are a match to TRBD2. Per germline, CDR1 MNHEY and CDR2 SVGAGI. With V trimmed by 5 bases and J by 4 bases, 7 bases remained unmatched. The CDR3 covers 15 residues. CDR3 sequence: CASSLIRGVTGELFF. CDR3 in DNA: TGTGCCAGCAGTCTCATACGGGGGGTCACCGGGGAGCTGTTTTTT.

The rearrangement uses TRBV28 and TRBJ2-2, with TRBD2 identical over 14 bases. Losses at the gene ends were 3 bases for V and 1 base for J; bases not matched to a gene: 16. Germline CDR1 is MDHEN and CDR2 is SYDVKM. The CDR3 is made up of 22 amino acids. The CDR3 spells CASSFAAGLAGGVALNTGELFF. Here the CDR3 DNA reads TGTGCCAGCAGTTTTGCCGCAGGACTAGCGGGAGGTGTAGCCCTGAACACCGGGGAGCTGTTTTTT.

The chain couples TRBV10-1 to TRBJ2-1; the match to TRBD2 covers 8 bases. Losses at the gene ends were 6 bases for V and 5 bases for J; bases not matched to a gene: 6. Germline CDR1 reads WNHNN; CDR2 reads SYGVQD (reference sequence). This CDR3 comprises 14 residues. CDR3 loop: CASSELAVHNEQFF. The DNA of the CDR3 is TGCGCCAGCAGCGAACTAGCGGTCCACAATGAGCAGTTCTTC.

The CDR3 coding sequence is TGCGCCAGCAGCTTGAGTTTATTGGCGGGCCCCAATGAGCAGTTCTTC. This sequence encodes CASSLSLLAGPNEQFF. The rearrangement links TRBV5-1 to TRBJ2-1, with D perhaps TRBD2 (5 bases). The CDR3 has 16 residues. CDR1 and CDR2 from the germline V gene are SGHRS and YFSETQ. Trimming removed 1 base from V and 6 bases from J, with 17 bases in between.

This chain uses TRBV14 with TRBJ2-7; D gene uncertain. Germline V gives CDR1 SGHDN, CDR2 FVKESK. V was clipped by 0 bases and J by 5 bases, with 14 bases between them. This CDR3 spans 15 amino acids. CDR3 coding DNA: TGTGCCAGCAGCCAAGATAGGCCCGAACAGAACGAGCAGTACTTC. Protein sequence: CASSQDRPEQNEQYF.

V usage is TRBV10-2 and J usage is TRBJ2-7, with 11 nucleotides matching TRBD1. The germline CDR1 and CDR2 sequences are WSHSY and SAAADI. CDR3 length: 14 residues. After removal of 5 bases from V and 5 bases from J, the junction contained 5 bases not matched to a gene. CDR3 sequence reads: CASSPGTGGDEQYF. In nucleotides, the CDR3 is TGCGCCAGCAGTCCCGGGACAGGGGGGGACGAGCAGTACTTC.